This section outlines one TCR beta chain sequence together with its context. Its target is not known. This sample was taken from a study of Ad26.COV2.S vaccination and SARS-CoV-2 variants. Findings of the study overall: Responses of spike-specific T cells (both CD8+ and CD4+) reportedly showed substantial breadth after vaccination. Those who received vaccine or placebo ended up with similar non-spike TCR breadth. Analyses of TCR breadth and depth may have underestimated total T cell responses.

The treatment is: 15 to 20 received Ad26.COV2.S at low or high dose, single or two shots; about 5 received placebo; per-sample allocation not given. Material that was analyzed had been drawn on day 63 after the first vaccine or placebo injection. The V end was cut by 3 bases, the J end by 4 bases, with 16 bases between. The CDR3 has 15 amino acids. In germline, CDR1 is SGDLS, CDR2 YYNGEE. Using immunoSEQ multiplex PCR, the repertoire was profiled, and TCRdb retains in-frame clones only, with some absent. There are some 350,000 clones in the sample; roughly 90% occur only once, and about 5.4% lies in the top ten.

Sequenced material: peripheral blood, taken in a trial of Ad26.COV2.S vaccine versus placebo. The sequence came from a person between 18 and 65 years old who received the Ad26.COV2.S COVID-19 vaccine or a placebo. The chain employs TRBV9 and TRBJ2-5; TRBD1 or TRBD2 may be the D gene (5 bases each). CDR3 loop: CASSEWDQSGETQYF. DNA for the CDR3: TGTGCCAGCAGCGAGTGGGACCAGTCTGGAGAGACCCAGTACTTC.